The clone carrying this TCR beta chain occurred a few times. The CDR3 extends over 15 amino acids. The trim removed 0 bases at V and 7 bases at J, leaving 8 bases unmatched. CDR1 and CDR2 from the germline V gene are SGHRS and YFSETQ. This specimen comes from a study of T cells after yellow fever vaccination. TCRdb re-called the 5' RACE reads with MiXCR, one entry per CDR3 protein. The sample lists around 610,000 distinct CDR3 sequences, approximately 15% occurring once. The V gene is TRBV5-1, the J gene TRBJ2-5; the match to TRBD2 covers 8 bases. The sample was PBMCs, taken on the day of the yellow fever booster vaccination. The TCR originated in a man aged 25 to 40 who received the YFV17D yellow fever vaccine. Here the CDR3 reads CASSLALTAGGTQYF. The CDR3 nucleotides read TGCGCCAGCAGCTTGGCACTTACCGCGGGGGGGACCCAGTACTTC. The full variable domain, with the rest looked up from reference TRBV5-1 and TRBJ2-5, is KAGVTQTPRYLIKTRGQQVTLSCSPISGHRSVSWYQQTPGQGLQFLFEYFSETQRNKGNFPGRFSGRQFSNSRSEMNVSTLELGDSALYLCASSLALTAGGTQYFGPGTRLLVL.